Listed below are T cell receptor beta chains from one sample, sequenced in a study of cytomegalovirus exposure and HLA in healthy donors. Assay: immunoSEQ multiplex PCR; the TCRdb copy retains only in-frame clones and omits some. The table lists about 150,000 clones, 72% of them singletons. What was sequenced was PBMCs. These receptors were obtained from a man aged 40-50 years in good health and CMV-seronegative. Each CDR3 is given with its conserved first and last residue. A D gene is named only where the DNA matches it firmly. Some rows have no size entry. The others give once, few or many, or a class for an expanded clone.

clone_size j_call d_call v_call cdr3_aa cdr3_nt
- TRBJ1-5 TRBD1 TRBV27 CASSPQGSPNQPQHF TGTGCCAGCAGTCCACAGGGGTCACCAAATCAGCCCCAGCATTTT
once TRBJ1-6 - TRBV6-1 CASRSLQGVSPLNF TGTGCCAGCAGAAGCCTACAGGGTGTGTCACCCCTCAACTTT
- TRBJ1-3 TRBD1 TRBV9 CASSVVGTGDSGNTIYF TGTGCCAGCAGCGTAGTGGGGACAGGGGACTCTGGAAACACCATATATTTT
few TRBJ2-7 TRBD1 TRBV6-1 CASSGTGGSAYEQYF TGTGCCAGCAGTGGCACAGGGGGTAGTGCCTACGAGCAGTACTTC
- TRBJ1-6 TRBD1 TRBV27 CASSLSLLGQRPSYNSPLHF TGTGCCAGCAGTTTATCACTCTTGGGACAGCGTCCTTCCTATAATTCACCCCTCCACTTT
few TRBJ2-2 TRBD1 TRBV6-5 CASGTGAGELFF TGTGCCAGCGGCACAGGGGCCGGGGAGCTGTTTTTT
- TRBJ2-2 TRBD2 TRBV7-6 CASSTRLAGEVTGELFF TGTGCCAGCAGCACCCGACTAGCGGGAGAGGTTACCGGGGAGCTGTTTTTT
- TRBJ1-6 TRBD1 TRBV2 CASSGTGGRSPLHF TGTGCCAGCAGCGGGACAGGGGGACGATCACCCCTCCACTTT
few TRBJ1-1 TRBD1 TRBV6-5 CASSSKRQGMTEAFF TGTGCCAGCAGTTCCAAAAGACAGGGGATGACTGAAGCTTTCTTT
- TRBJ2-1 - TRBV10-3 CAISAGRDSHDNEQFF TGTGCCATCAGTGCCGGACGGGACTCCCATGACAATGAGCAGTTCTTC
few TRBJ2-5 - TRBV28 CASWGDQETQYF TGTGCCAGCTGGGGGGACCAAGAGACCCAGTACTTC
- TRBJ2-3 - TRBV5-6 CASQTGISTDTQYF TGTGCCAGCCAGACAGGAATAAGCACAGATACGCAGTATTTT
- TRBJ2-6 TRBD2 TRBV23-1 CASSQSERLAGVGANVLTF TGCGCCAGCAGTCAATCGGAGAGACTAGCGGGAGTTGGGGCCAACGTCCTGACTTTC
- TRBJ1-2 - TRBV5-1 CASSLGWGDYGYTF TGCGCCAGCAGCTTGGGATGGGGGGACTATGGCTACACCTTC
- TRBJ1-4 TRBD1 TRBV27 CASRAGRQGNEKLFF TGTGCCAGCCGCGCGGGACGACAGGGGAATGAAAAACTGTTTTTT
once TRBJ1-2 TRBD1 TRBV7-2 CASSPDRGPGGGYTF TGTGCCAGCAGTCCGGACAGGGGTCCGGGGGGTGGCTACACCTTC
once TRBJ1-2 - TRBV19 CASKDQGIGYTF TGTGCCAGTAAAGACCAGGGTATTGGCTACACCTTC
few TRBJ1-2 TRBD1 TRBV11-2 CASSSGTGNDYGYTF TGTGCCAGCAGCTCCGGGACAGGGAACGACTATGGCTACACCTTC
once TRBJ1-3 TRBD1 TRBV9 CASSARGTGGNTIYF TGTGCCAGCAGCGCTAGGGGGACAGGCGGAAACACCATATATTTT
- TRBJ1-2 - TRBV6-6 CASSYGGLIGGYGYTF TGTGCCAGCAGTTACGGGGGACTCATAGGCGGTTATGGCTACACCTTC
once TRBJ1-4 - TRBV12-5 CASGPRGGTNEKLFF TGTGCTAGTGGTCCCCGCGGCGGCACTAATGAAAAACTGTTTTTT
- TRBJ1-1 TRBD1 TRBV29-1 CSAGTGGATEAFF TGCAGCGCTGGGACAGGAGGGGCCACTGAAGCTTTCTTT
- TRBJ2-3 - TRBV28 CASSLGDTLGDTQYF TGTGCCAGCAGTTTGGGGGACACACTCGGGGATACGCAGTATTTT
- TRBJ2-7 TRBD2 TRBV5-1 CASTSTGTSGREQYF TGCGCCAGCACTTCCACCGGGACTAGTGGGCGCGAGCAGTACTTC
once TRBJ1-5 - TRBV5-4 CASSSGGNQPQHF TGTGCCAGCAGCTCAGGGGGCAATCAGCCCCAGCATTTT
- TRBJ2-7 TRBD2 TRBV9 CASIRGREAHEQYF TGTGCCAGCATTCGGGGGCGGGAGGCCCACGAGCAGTACTTC
- TRBJ2-1 - TRBV9 CASSPMDFSGYNEQFF TGTGCCAGCAGCCCAATGGACTTTAGCGGATACAATGAGCAGTTCTTC
- TRBJ1-2 - TRBV4-1 CASSQDRANYGYTF TGCGCCAGCAGCCAAGACCGGGCTAACTATGGCTACACCTTC
- TRBJ2-1 TRBD2 TRBV10-3 CAISESGSGGYNEQFF TGTGCCATCAGTGAGTCTGGTAGCGGGGGTTACAATGAGCAGTTCTTC
- TRBJ2-7 - TRBV28 CASSRRFDGEQYF TGTGCCAGCAGTCGGCGTTTTGACGGGGAGCAGTACTTC
few TRBJ1-1 - TRBV5-1 CASSLLGPDTEAFF TGCGCCAGCAGCTTGTTGGGGCCCGACACTGAAGCTTTCTTT
once TRBJ1-3 - TRBV9 CASSVEATGGNTIYF TGTGCCAGCAGCGTAGAGGCCACAGGTGGAAACACCATATATTTT
few TRBJ1-1 - TRBV27 CASRRGSQAFF TGTGCCAGCAGGAGGGGGTCTCAAGCTTTCTTT
- TRBJ2-2 TRBD1 TRBV14 CASSQVGRGTIGELFF TGTGCCAGCAGCCAAGTGGGCAGGGGGACAATCGGGGAGCTGTTTTTT
- TRBJ1-4 TRBD1 TRBV27 CASSLLTGGAKLFF TGTGCCAGCAGTTTACTGACAGGGGGCGCGAAACTGTTTTTT
few TRBJ1-1 - TRBV9 CASSVLDSTNTEAFF TGTGCCAGCAGCGTTTTGGACAGCACGAACACTGAAGCTTTCTTT
- TRBJ2-7 - TRBV15 CATSRERSSLGEQYF TGTGCCACCAGCAGAGAGCGGTCTTCACTGGGCGAGCAGTACTTC
- TRBJ2-3 - TRBV6-4 CASSGQAKDTQYF TGTGCCAGCAGTGGCCAGGCCAAAGATACGCAGTATTTT
few TRBJ1-2 - TRBV5-4 CASSDTGIYGYTF TGTGCCAGCAGCGACACAGGGATCTATGGCTACACCTTC
- TRBJ2-2 TRBD2 TRBV29-1 CSVGGGGGITGELFF TGCAGCGTTGGCGGTGGGGGGGGAATCACCGGGGAGCTGTTTTTT
- TRBJ1-1 TRBD1 TRBV5-6 CASSLWDSNTEAFF TGTGCCAGCAGCTTGTGGGACAGTAACACTGAAGCTTTCTTT
- TRBJ2-3 TRBD2 TRBV5-1 CASSSAPSGGTDTQYF TGCGCCAGCAGCTCGGCCCCCAGCGGGGGTACAGATACGCAGTATTTT
- TRBJ1-3 - TRBV5-1 CASSLEVGFSNTIYF TGCGCCAGCAGCTTGGAAGTCGGGTTTAGTAACACCATATATTTT